A single sample gave rise to the 11 T cell receptor beta chains below, sequenced in a study of T cell changes during pregnancy in multiple sclerosis. Method: immunoSEQ multiplex PCR; TCRdb's copy keeps in-frame clones and lacks some. The sample includes 75,000 to 95,000 clones, roughly 90% of them seen just once. The starting material was peripheral blood, obtained in the first trimester of pregnancy. These receptors came from a female donor in good health, enrolled as a control in a pregnancy study.

This rearrangement joins TRBV28 to TRBJ2-3; 10 positions match TRBD2. The trim removed 7 bases at V and 6 bases at J, leaving 7 bases unmatched. The CDR3 loop spans 14 amino acids. The V gene's germline CDR1 is MDHEN and CDR2 SYDVKM. The CDR3 DNA is TGTGCCAGCACCCCAAGGGGACTAGCGGATACGCAGTATTTT. Protein sequence: CASTPRGLADTQYF.

The V call is TRBV27, the J call TRBJ1-2, with D perhaps TRBD1 (5 bases). Germline-derived CDR1 and CDR2 are MNHEY and SMNVEV (reference sequence). CDR3 length: 11 amino acids. Trimming left V 8 bases short and J 6 bases short, with 10 bases between. CDR3 in DNA: TGTGCCAGCGGTCAGGGAAATGGCTACACCTTC. This translates into CASGQGNGYTF.

The rearrangement links TRBV9 to TRBJ1-6; weak D call: TRBD1 (5 bases). In germline, CDR1 is SGDLS, CDR2 YYNGEE. This CDR3 is 14 amino acids long. V gave up 4 bases and J gave up 7 bases, with 12 bases separating them. In DNA, the CDR3 is TGTGCCAGCAGCTTCCGACAGCAGAATTCACCCCTCCACTTT. This gives the protein CASSFRQQNSPLHF.

The rearrangement joins TRBV5-6 to TRBJ1-4; D uncertain. Trimming cost V 3 bases and J 7 bases, with 19 bases left between them. Germline assignment: CDR1 SGHDT and CDR2 YYEEEE. CDR3 length: 16 amino acids. CDR3 residues: CASSSESHPTGEKLFF. The CDR3 coding sequence is TGTGCCAGCAGCTCGGAGAGTCATCCAACTGGTGAAAAACTGTTTTTT.

This rearrangement joins TRBV18 to TRBJ1-1; D is perhaps TRBD1 (6 bases). This CDR3 has 13 residues. Trimming pared 0 bases from V and 7 bases from J, leaving 9 bases between. Germline V gene sequence: CDR1 KGHSH, CDR2 LQKENI. CDR3 protein: CASSPPAGVEAFF. CDR3 DNA sequence: TGTGCCAGCTCACCACCCGCAGGGGTTGAAGCTTTCTTT.

J is TRBJ2-1 and V is TRBV4-2; D possibly corresponds to TRBD2 (6 bases). The V gene lost 3 bases and the J gene lost 7 bases, with 16 bases spanning the gap. Germline V gives CDR1 LGHNA, CDR2 YNFKEQ. This CDR3 is 15 amino acids long. CDR3 coding DNA: TGTGCCAGCAGCCAGGATCGGAACGCGGGGAATGAGCAGTTCTTC. Translation gives CASSQDRNAGNEQFF.

The chain combines TRBV18 with TRBJ2-2, with no clear D. This CDR3 has 16 amino acids. Germline loops: CDR1 KGHSH, CDR2 LQKENI. The V end lost 2 bases, the J end lost 0 bases, and 10 bases lay between the germline ends. CDR3 loop: CASSPALVSNTGELFF. CDR3 coding DNA: TGTGCCAGCTCACCAGCCCTAGTATCGAACACCGGGGAGCTGTTTTTT.

The J gene is TRBJ1-2, the V gene TRBV7-2; 9 bases are a match to TRBD1. The CDR3 consists of 16 residues. Germline V CDR1 and CDR2: SGHTA, FQGNSA. V shed 5 bases and J 3 bases; nucleotides not matched to a gene: 10. CDR3: CASSQWGTGKDYGYTF. In DNA form, the CDR3 reads TGTGCCAGCAGCCAGTGGGGGACAGGGAAGGACTATGGCTACACCTTC.

The chain recombines TRBV4-2 with TRBJ1-2, with D perhaps TRBD1 (5 bases). CDR1 and CDR2 (germline): LGHNA, YNFKEQ. This CDR3 has 14 amino acids. V dropped 0 bases and J dropped 6 bases, with 11 bases sitting between them. The CDR3 protein is CASSQERGTDGYTF. CDR3 DNA: TGTGCCAGCAGCCAAGAAAGGGGAACGGATGGCTACACCTTC.

The J gene is TRBJ2-7, the V gene TRBV4-3; 9 nucleotides line up with TRBD2. The CDR3 contains 17 residues. CDR1 LGHNA and CDR2 YSLEER come from the germline V gene. The J segment lost 3 bases and the V segment lost 1 base, leaving 10 bases of the junction unmatched. The CDR3 loop reads CASSQGLSGGLNYEQYF. The DNA for the CDR3 is TGCGCCAGCAGCCAAGGCCTTAGCGGGGGCTTGAACTACGAGCAGTACTTC.

This chain uses TRBV6-6 with TRBJ1-5; no definite D call. Per the germline V gene, CDR1 is MNHNY and CDR2 is SVGAGI (reference sequence). This CDR3 is built from 14 residues. Between the trimmed V and J ends, which lost 7 bases and 4 bases, there was a span of 14 bases. CDR3 nucleotide sequence: TGTGCCAGCACCCGGACGGACTCTAATCAGCCCCAGCATTTT. It translates to CASTRTDSNQPQHF.